This T cell receptor (beta chain) was obtained from a study of blood T cell repertoires in COVID-19. Across the whole study: Italy, Spain and the United States were the sources of the convalescent and acute COVID-19 samples.

CDR3 length: 11 residues. Germline lookup yields CDR1 LNHDA and CDR2 SQIVND (reference sequence). V was pared by 10 bases and J by 2 bases, with 8 bases between. Enrolled during active infection, Seattle patients were then followed longitudinally. Original processing methods: Quantification of nucleated cells was approximated via reference gene primer amplification. The method was immunoSEQ multiplex PCR; TCRdb's version includes in-frame clones alone and lacks a portion of them. Clone size and V and J calls were adopted from that table, with D and trimming inferred from the DNA. The data contain over 200,000 clones, just under 90% of them singletons.

V usage is TRBV19 and J usage is TRBJ1-2; D remains unclear. Sequenced input: peripheral blood. The receptor comes from a man aged 25 to 40 with COVID-19, enrolled during active disease. In nucleotides, the CDR3 is TGTGCCACCAGAACCAACTATGGCTACACCTTC. This gives the protein CATRTNYGYTF.